Below are 2 T cell receptor beta chains sequenced from a single sample in a study of Ad26.COV2.S vaccination and SARS-CoV-2 variants (dated by TCRdb to about 2021). The method behind the library was the immunoSEQ multiplex PCR assay. TCRdb retrieved this table from immuneACCESS and kept in-frame rearrangements only. Not all clones are present; in checked studies, unresolved V genes account for under half, and no reason is known for the remainder. For this sample the table gives 400,000 to 450,000 clones, of which 90% were detected only once. The ten largest clonotypes hold roughly 3.9% of the sample. This specimen's treatment or condition label, interpreted: 15 to 20 received Ad26.COV2.S at low or high dose, single or two shots; roughly five received placebo; per-sample allocation not given. Repertoires of vaccine and placebo recipients were sequenced from samples collected on day 63 after the first injection.

The sequenced sample was peripheral blood, obtained in a trial of Ad26.COV2.S vaccine versus placebo. Receptor source: a person between 18 and 59 years old who received the Ad26.COV2.S COVID-19 vaccine or a placebo.

The V and J genes are TRBV7-2 and TRBJ2-1; D might be TRBD1 or TRBD2, each matching 5 bases. V gave up 1 base and J gave up 8 bases, with 9 bases separating them. This CDR3 is built from 13 residues. Germline-derived CDR1 and CDR2 are SGHTA and FQGNSA. The CDR3 coding sequence is TGTGCCAGCAGCTTAGTACGGGGCGATGAGCAGTTCTTC. Protein sequence: CASSLVRGDEQFF.

The chain uses TRBV24-1 and TRBJ1-1; D is undetermined. Trimming removed 6 bases from V and 2 bases from J, with 9 bases in between. The length of the CDR3 is 13 residues. Germline-derived CDR1 and CDR2 are KGHDR and SFDVKD. The CDR3 DNA is TGTGCCACCAGTACAAAGGGTAACACTGAAGCTTTCTTT. It specifies CATSTKGNTEAFF.